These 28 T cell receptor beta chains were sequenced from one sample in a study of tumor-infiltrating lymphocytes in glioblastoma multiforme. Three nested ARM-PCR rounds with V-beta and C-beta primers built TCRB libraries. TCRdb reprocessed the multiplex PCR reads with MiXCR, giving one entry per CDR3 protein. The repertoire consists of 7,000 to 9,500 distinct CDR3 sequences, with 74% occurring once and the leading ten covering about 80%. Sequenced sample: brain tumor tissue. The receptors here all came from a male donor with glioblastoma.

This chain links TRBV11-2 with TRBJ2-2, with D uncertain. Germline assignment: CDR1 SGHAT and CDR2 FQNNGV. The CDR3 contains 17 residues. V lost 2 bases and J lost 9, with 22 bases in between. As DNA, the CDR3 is TGTGCCAGCAGCTTACTTGGTGGCGGAGCCACTACCTGGGAGCTGTTTTTT. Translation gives CASSLLGGGATTWELFF.

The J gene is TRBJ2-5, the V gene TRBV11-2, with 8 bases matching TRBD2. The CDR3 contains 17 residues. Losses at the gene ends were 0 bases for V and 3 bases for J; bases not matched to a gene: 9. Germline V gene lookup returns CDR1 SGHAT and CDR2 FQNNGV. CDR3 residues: CASSLESGVAGKETQYF. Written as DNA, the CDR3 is TGTGCCAGCAGCTTAGAATCTGGGGTAGCGGGGAAAGAGACCCAGTACTTC.

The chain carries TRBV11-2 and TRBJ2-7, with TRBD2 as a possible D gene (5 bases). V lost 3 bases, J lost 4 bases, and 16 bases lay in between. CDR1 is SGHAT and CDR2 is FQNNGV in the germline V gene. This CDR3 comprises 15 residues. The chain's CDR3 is CASSFCSLALYEQYF. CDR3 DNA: TGTGCCAGCAGCTTCTGTAGCTTAGCGCTATACGAGCAGTACTTC.

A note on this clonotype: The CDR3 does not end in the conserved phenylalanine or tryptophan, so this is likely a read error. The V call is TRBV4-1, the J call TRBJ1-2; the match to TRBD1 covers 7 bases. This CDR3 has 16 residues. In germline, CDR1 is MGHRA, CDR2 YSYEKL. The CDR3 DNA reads TGCGCCAGCAGCCAAGATCAATACAGGGGAAACTATGACTACACCTGC. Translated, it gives CASSQDQYRGNYDYTC.

The CDR3 DNA is TGCGCCAGCAGCCAAAGTGGACAGTCTAACTATGGCTACACCTTC. It is translated as CASSQSGQSNYGYTF. The rearrangement links TRBV4-3 to TRBJ1-2; D is perhaps TRBD1 (6 bases). Per germline, CDR1 LGHNA and CDR2 YSLEER. This CDR3 has 15 residues. The V and J ends lost 2 bases and 0 bases respectively, with 10 bases between them.

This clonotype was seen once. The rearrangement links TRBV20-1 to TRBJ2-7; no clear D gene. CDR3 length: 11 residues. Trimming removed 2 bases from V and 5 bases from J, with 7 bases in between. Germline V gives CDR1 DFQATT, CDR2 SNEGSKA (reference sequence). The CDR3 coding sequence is TGCAGTGCTAGAAAGCTCGACGAGCAGTACTTC. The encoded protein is CSARKLDEQYF.

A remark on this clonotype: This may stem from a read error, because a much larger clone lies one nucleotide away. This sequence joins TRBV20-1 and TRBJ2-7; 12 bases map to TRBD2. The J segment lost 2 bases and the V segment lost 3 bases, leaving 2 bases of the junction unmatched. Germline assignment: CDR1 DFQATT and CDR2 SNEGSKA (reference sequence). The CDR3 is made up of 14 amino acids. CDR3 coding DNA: TGCAGTGCTAGTTGGACTAGCGGGACCTACGAGCAGTACTTC. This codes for CSASWTSGTYEQYF.

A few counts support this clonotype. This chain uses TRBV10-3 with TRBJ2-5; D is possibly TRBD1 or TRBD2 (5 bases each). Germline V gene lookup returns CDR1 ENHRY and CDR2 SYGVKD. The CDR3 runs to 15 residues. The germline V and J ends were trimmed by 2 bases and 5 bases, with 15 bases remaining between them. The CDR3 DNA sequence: TGTGCCATCAGTGAGGTCAGGGACCTGAGGGAGACCCAGTACTTC. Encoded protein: CAISEVRDLRETQYF.

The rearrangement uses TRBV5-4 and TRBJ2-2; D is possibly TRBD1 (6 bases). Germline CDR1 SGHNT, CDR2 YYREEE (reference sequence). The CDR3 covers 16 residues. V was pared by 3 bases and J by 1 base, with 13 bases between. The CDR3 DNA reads TGTGCCAGCAGCTCGGGGACAAATCGGAACACCGGGGAGCTGTTTTTT. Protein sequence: CASSSGTNRNTGELFF.

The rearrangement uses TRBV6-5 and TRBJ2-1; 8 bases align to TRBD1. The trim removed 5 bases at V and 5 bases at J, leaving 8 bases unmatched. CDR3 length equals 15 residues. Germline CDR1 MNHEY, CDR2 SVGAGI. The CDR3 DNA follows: TGTGCCAGCAGTCAATCCGGGACAGGAAACAATGAGCAGTTCTTC. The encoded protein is CASSQSGTGNNEQFF.

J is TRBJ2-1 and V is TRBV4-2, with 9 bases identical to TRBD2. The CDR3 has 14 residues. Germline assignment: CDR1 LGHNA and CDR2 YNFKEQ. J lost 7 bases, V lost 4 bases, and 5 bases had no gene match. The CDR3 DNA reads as TGTGCCAGCAGCCCGTGGACTAGCGAGAATGAGCAGTTCTTC. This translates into CASSPWTSENEQFF.

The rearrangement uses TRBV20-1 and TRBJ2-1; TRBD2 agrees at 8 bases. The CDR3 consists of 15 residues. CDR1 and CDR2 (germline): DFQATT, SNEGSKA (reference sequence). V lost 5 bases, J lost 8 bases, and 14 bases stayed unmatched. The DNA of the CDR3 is TGCAGTGCTCCCTATGGACTAGCCTCCGACGATGAGCAGTTCTTC. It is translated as CSAPYGLASDDEQFF.

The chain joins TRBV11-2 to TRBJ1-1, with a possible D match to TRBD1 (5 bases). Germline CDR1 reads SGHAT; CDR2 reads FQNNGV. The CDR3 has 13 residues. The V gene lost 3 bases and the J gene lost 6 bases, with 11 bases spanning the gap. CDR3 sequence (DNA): TGTGCCAGCAGCTTCGGGACGGTGTCTGAAGCTTTCTTT. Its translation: CASSFGTVSEAFF.

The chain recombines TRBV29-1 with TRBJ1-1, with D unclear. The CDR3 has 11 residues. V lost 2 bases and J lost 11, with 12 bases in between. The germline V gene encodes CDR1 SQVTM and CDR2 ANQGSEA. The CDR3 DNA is TGCAGCGTTGAAAGGACTTCCAAGGCTTTCTTT. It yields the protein CSVERTSKAFF.

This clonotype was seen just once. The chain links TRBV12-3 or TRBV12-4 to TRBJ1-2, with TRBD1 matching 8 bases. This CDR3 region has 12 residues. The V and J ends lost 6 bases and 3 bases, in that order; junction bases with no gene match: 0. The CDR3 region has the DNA TGTGCCAGCAGGACAGGGGACTATGGCTACACCTTC. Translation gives CASRTGDYGYTF.

The CDR3 sequence: CSAPKDGAYNEQFF. The CDR3 DNA reads TGCAGTGCTCCCAAGGACGGGGCCTACAATGAGCAGTTCTTC. V gene TRBV20-1 combines with J gene TRBJ2-1, with a tentative D call TRBD2 (5 bases). V gave up 5 bases and J gave up 2 bases, with 13 bases separating them. The CDR3 loop spans 14 amino acids. CDR1 and CDR2 (germline): DFQATT, SNEGSKA (reference sequence).

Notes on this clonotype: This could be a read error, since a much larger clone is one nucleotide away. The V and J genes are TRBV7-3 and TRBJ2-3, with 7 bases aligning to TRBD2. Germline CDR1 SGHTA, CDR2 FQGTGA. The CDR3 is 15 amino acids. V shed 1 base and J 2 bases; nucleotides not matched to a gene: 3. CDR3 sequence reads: CASSLRGGITDTQYF. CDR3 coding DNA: TGTGCCAGCAGCTTAAGGGGGGGTATCACAGATACGCAGTATTTT.

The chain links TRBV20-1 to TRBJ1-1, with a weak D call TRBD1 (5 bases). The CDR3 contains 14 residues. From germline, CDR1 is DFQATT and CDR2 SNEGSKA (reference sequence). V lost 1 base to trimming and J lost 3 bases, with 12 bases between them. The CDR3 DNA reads TGCAGTGCTAGAGTCGCGGGGGAGCACACTGAAGCTTTCTTT. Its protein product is CSARVAGEHTEAFF.

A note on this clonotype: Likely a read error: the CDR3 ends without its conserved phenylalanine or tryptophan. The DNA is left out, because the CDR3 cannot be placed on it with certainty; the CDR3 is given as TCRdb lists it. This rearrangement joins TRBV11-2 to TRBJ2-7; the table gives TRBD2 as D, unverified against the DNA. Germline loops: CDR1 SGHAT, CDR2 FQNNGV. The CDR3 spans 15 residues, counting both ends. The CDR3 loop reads CASSFSSLALYERYS.

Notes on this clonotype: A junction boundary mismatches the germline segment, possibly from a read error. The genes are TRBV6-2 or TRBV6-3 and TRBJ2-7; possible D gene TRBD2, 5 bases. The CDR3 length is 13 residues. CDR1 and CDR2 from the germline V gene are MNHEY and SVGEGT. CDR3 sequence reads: CASSHREYGEQHF. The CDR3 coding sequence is TGTGCCAGCAGTCACCGGGAATACGGCGAGCAGCACTTC.

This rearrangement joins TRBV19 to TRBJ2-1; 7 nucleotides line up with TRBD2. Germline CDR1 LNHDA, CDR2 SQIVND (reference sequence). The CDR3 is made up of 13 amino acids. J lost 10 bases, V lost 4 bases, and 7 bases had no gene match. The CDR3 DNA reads TGTGCCAGTAGTACCCGAAGCGGGATCGAGCAGTTCTTC. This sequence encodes CASSTRSGIEQFF.

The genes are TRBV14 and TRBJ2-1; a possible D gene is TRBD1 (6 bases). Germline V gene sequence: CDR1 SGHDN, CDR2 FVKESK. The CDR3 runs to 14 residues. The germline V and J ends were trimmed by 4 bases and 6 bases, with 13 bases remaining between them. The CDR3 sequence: CASSRGDIGNEQFF. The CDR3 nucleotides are TGTGCCAGCAGCCGAGGGGACATTGGCAATGAGCAGTTCTTC.

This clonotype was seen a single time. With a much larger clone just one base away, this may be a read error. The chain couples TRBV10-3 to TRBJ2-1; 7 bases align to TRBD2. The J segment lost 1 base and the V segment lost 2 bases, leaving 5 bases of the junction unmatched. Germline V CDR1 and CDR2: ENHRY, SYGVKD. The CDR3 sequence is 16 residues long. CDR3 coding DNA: TGTGCCATCAGTGAGAGGGACTACATGTCCTACAATGAGCAGTTCTTC. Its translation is CAISERDYMSYNEQFF.

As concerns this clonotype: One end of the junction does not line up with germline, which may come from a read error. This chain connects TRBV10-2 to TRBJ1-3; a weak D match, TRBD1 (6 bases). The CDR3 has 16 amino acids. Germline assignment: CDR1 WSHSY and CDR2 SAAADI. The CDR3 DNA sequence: TGCGCCAGTAGTGAAATCCGGGGGGCCTCTGGAAACACCATATATTTT. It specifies CASSEIRGASGNTIYF.

The CDR3 DNA follows: TGCAGTGCTAGAGACGACAGCAACTTCTATGGCTACACCTTC. Amino acid sequence: CSARDDSNFYGYTF. The V gene is TRBV20-1, the J gene TRBJ1-2; perhaps TRBD1 as D (5 bases). This CDR3 comprises 14 residues. CDR1 is DFQATT and CDR2 is SNEGSKA in the germline V gene (reference sequence). Deletions cut 0 bases from V and 4 bases from J, with 12 bases between.

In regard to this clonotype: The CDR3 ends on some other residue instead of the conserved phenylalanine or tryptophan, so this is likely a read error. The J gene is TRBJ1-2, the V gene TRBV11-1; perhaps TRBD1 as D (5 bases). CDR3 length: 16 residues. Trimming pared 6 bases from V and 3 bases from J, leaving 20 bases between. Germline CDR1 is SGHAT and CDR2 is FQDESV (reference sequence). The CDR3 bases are TGTGCCAGCAGGGATCTCAGACAGACGTATGACTATGGCTACACCTCC. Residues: CASRDLRQTYDYGYTS.

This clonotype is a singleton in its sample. CDR3 amino acids: CASRGTGALFRAFF. CDR3 nucleotides: TGTGCCAGCAGGGGGACAGGGGCCCTCTTTAGGGCTTTCTTT. The gene calls are TRBV12-3 or TRBV12-4 and TRBJ1-1; 10 positions agree with TRBD1. The CDR3 consists of 14 residues. The V gene end was trimmed by 6 bases and the J gene end by 11 bases; junction bases not matched to a gene: 12.

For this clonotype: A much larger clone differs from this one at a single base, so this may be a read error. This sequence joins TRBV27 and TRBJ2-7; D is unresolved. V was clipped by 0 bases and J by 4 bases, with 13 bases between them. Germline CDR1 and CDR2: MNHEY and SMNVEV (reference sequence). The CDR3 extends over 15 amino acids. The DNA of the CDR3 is TGTGCCAGCAGTTTATCCCCTCCGATTAGATACGAGCAGTACTTC. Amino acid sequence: CASSLSPPIRYEQYF.